This T cell receptor beta chain was sequenced during a study of identical twins. Study-wide results and limits: In zero-insertion analyses, partial confounding could arise from invariant MAIT and iNKT cells. Abundant cord blood beta clonotypes carried fewer insertions; memory repertoires showed none.

The V gene's germline CDR1 is MNHNS and CDR2 SASEGT. This CDR3 spans 14 amino acids. With V trimmed by 6 bases and J by 5 bases, 8 bases remained unmatched. The table lists this clonotype with many counts. Its antigen is not known. Carrying unique molecular identifiers, the cDNA also gained a universal primer site through template switching. TCRdb passed the 5' RACE reads through MiXCR, listing each CDR3 protein once. The sample gives more than 650,000 distinct CDR3 sequences, 5.5% to 6.5% of which show up once; around 1.9% is in the top ten. The sequence was collected from a man aged 18 to 29 in good health. The chain has TRBV6-1 and TRBJ2-5; 8 nucleotides match TRBD2. The sequencing sample was made of naive T cells sorted from blood. Here the CDR3 reads CASRSGLGLETQYF. CDR3 DNA sequence: TGTGCCAGCAGGTCGGGACTAGGTCTGGAGACCCAGTACTTC.